The clone carrying this TCR beta chain has more than one count but fewer than ten. The CDR3 runs 15 residues. Unmatched junction bases numbered 5, after V lost 1 base and J lost 4 bases. CDR1 is SGHAT, CDR2 FQNNGV, per germline. This specimen belongs to a study of OX40 agonist ivuxolimab in advanced cancers. Turning to the study itself: The treatment was a fully human IgG2 OX40 agonist, ivuxolimab. With a range of roughly 20 to 80, age averaged approximately 64 years, and 75% to 90% were male. The diagnoses of dose-escalation patients were hepatocellular carcinoma, melanoma, renal cell or head and neck cancer.

Using immunoSEQ multiplex PCR, the repertoire was profiled, and TCRdb retains in-frame clones only, with some absent. The sample shows about 75,000 clones, roughly nine tenths of them seen only once. Autoimmune disease history or systemic immunosuppression led to patient exclusion. The clonotype was recovered from an adult with an advanced solid tumor such as melanoma, head and neck, liver or kidney cancer. The material sequenced was CD4+ or CD8+ T cells sorted from blood, taken in a trial of the OX40 agonist ivuxolimab. The chain links TRBV11-2 to TRBJ1-1; 8 nucleotides line up with TRBD1. CDR3: CASSLGGGQGTEAFF. The DNA for the CDR3 is TGTGCCAGCAGCTTAGGGGGAGGACAGGGCACTGAAGCTTTCTTT.